This TCR beta chain was recorded in a study of T cells in Graves' hyperthyroidism and ophthalmopathy. Points from the study as a whole: Most expanded thyroid clonotypes above 0.001 also appeared in blood.

Active moderate-to-severe ophthalmopathy, Clinical Activity Score at least 3, NOSPECS at least 4, under 3 months' duration. The CDR3 runs 19 residues. CDR1 and CDR2 from the germline V gene are LNHDA and SQIVND (reference sequence). Trimming removed 7 bases from V and 2 bases from J, with 29 bases in between. To note about this clonotype: Its antigen is still unknown.

TCR beta CDR3 regions were amplified from RNA. When the TCR CDR3 underwent first-round RT-PCR, the HTBI primer set was used. TCRdb processed the multiplex PCR reads anew with MiXCR; each CDR3 protein has one entry. The table has approximately 300,000 distinct CDR3 sequences, 15% to 20% seen once. The sequence was obtained from a woman in her sixties or seventies with Graves' ophthalmopathy. Sequencing input: blood. This chain links TRBV19 with TRBJ1-2; no reliable D call. DNA of the CDR3: TGTGCCAGTAACAACGAAGGCCTTAGGCGGAGTTTAGGGAACTATGGCTACACCTTC. Residues: CASNNEGLRRSLGNYGYTF.